This note documents a single T cell receptor (beta chain) sequence. The assay was immunoSEQ multiplex PCR, and TCRdb's table has in-frame clones only and misses some. This table holds hundreds of thousands of clones, approximately 88% found once. Germline CDR1 is ENHRY and CDR2 is SYGVKD. The CDR3 length is 13 residues. V was cut by 6 bases and J by 3 bases, with 11 bases left in between. The record originates from a study of blood T cell repertoires in COVID-19. The source material was peripheral blood. This chain uses TRBV10-3 with TRBJ1-2; maybe TRBD1 (6 bases). This TCR derives from a woman aged 25 to 39 with COVID-19, enrolled during active disease. The CDR3 coding sequence is TGTGCCATCAGAATAAGGACAGACTATGGCTACACCTTC. Translated: CAIRIRTDYGYTF.